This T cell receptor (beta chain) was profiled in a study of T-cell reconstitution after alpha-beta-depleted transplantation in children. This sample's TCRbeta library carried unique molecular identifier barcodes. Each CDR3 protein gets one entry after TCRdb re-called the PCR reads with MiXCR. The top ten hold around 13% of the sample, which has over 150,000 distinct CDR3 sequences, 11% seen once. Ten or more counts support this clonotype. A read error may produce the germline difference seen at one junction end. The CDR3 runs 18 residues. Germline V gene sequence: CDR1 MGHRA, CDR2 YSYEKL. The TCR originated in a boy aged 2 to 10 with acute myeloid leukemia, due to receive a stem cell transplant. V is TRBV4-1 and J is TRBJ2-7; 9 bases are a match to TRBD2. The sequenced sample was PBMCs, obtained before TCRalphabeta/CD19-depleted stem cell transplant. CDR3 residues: CASSQGRGIGTSSHEQYF. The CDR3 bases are TGCGCCAGCAGCCAAGGACGGGGCATTGGGACTAGCTCCCACGAGCAGTACTTC.